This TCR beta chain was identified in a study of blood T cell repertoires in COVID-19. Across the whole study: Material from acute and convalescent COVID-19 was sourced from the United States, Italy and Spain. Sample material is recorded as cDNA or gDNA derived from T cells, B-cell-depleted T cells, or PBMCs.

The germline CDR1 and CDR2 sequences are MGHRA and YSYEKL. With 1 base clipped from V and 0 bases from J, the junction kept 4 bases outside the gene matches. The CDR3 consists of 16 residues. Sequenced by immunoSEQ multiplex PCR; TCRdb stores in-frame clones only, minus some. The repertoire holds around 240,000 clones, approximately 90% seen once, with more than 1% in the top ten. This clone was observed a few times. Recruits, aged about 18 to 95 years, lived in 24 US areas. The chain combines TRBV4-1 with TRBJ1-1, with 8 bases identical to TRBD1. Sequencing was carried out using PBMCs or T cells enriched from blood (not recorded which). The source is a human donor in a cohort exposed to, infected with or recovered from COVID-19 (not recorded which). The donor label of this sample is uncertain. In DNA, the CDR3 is TGCGCCAGCAGCCAAGGTCGGACAGGGATGAACACTGAAGCTTTCTTT. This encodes CASSQGRTGMNTEAFF.